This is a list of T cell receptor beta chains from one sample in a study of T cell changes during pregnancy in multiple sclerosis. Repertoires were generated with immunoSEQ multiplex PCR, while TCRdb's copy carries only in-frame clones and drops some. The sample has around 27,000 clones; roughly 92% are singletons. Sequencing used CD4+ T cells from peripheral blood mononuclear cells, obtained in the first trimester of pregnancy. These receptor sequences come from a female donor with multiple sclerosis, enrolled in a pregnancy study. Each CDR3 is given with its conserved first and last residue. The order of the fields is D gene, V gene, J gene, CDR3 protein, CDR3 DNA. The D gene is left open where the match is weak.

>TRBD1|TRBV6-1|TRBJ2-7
CASSEIGQGSSYEQYF
TGTGCCAGCAGTGAGATAGGACAGGGTAGCTCCTACGAGCAGTACTTC
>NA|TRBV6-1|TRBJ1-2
CASSPAGTNYGYTF
TGTGCCAGCAGTCCTGCAGGTACGAACTATGGCTACACCTTC
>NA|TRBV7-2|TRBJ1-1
CASSPYDRTNTEAFF
TGTGCCAGCAGCCCCTACGACAGGACGAACACTGAAGCTTTCTTT
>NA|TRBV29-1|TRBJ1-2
CSVEDPTAAGGYTF
TGCAGCGTTGAAGATCCTACAGCAGCGGGTGGCTACACCTTC
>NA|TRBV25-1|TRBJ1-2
CASSHGSGSGYTF
TGTGCCAGCAGTCATGGGTCGGGGTCGGGCTACACCTTC
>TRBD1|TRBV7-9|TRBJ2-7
CASSNPDRALEQYF
TGTGCCAGCAGCAACCCTGACAGGGCCTTGGAGCAGTACTTC
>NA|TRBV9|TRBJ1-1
CASSVGGSEAFF
TGTGCCAGCAGCGTAGGAGGGAGTGAAGCTTTCTTT
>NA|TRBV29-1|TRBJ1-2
CSVVKGDYGYTF
TGCAGCGTTGTCAAGGGGGACTATGGCTACACCTTC
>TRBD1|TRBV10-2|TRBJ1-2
CASSPGTGGYGYTF
TGCGCCAGCAGTCCCGGGACAGGGGGCTATGGCTACACCTTC
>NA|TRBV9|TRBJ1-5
CASSGGIGRDQPQHF
TGTGCCAGCAGTGGGGGGATAGGGCGCGATCAGCCCCAGCATTTT
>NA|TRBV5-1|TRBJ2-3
CASSLGPEDTQYF
TGCGCCAGCAGCCTAGGTCCAGAAGATACGCAGTATTTT
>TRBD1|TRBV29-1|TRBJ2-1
CSVSLTGGPNEQFF
TGCAGCGTTTCTCTTACAGGGGGGCCCAATGAGCAGTTCTTC
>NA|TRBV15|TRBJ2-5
CATSRDNEGVTQYF
TGTGCCACCAGCAGAGATAATGAGGGGGTGACCCAGTACTTC
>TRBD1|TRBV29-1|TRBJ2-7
CSVGDRDDEQYF
TGCAGCGTTGGGGACAGGGACGACGAGCAGTACTTC
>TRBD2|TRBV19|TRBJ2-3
CASSIGLAQDTQYF
TGTGCCAGTAGTATCGGACTAGCGCAAGATACGCAGTATTTT
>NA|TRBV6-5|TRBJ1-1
CASSYSILEQYTEAFF
TGTGCCAGCAGTTACTCGATTCTCGAGCAATACACTGAAGCTTTCTTT
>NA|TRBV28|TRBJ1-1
CATTPGGEAFF
TGTGCCACCACCCCGGGAGGTGAAGCTTTCTTT